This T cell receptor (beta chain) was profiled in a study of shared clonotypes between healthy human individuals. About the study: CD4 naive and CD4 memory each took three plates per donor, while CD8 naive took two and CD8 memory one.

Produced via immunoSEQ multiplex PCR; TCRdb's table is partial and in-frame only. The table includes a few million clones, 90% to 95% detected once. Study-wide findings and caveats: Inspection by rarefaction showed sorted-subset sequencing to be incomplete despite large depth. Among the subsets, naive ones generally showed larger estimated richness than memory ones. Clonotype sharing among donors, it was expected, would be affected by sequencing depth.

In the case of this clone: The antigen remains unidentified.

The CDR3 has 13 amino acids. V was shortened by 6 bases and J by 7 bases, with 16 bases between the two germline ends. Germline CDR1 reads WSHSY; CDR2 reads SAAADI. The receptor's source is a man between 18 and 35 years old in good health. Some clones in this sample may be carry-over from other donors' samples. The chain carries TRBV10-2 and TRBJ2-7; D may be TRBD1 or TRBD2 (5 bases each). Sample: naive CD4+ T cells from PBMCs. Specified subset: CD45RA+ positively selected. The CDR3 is CASSLNGGREQYF. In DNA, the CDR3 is TGCGCCAGCAGCCTGAATGGGGGTCGGGAGCAGTACTTC.